Below, one T cell receptor (beta chain) is given with its context. Its matching antigen is unknown. The source of the sample is a study of CD8 T cells in Susac syndrome. Findings and caveats of the study: Clonal expansion was not observed in the Susac syndrome CD4+ T cell repertoires.

Random-hexamer reverse transcription was applied to roughly 0.45 to 1 ug RNA. TCRdb re-called the immunoSEQ multiplex PCR reads with MiXCR, one entry per CDR3 protein. The sample has 170,000 or so distinct CDR3 sequences; around 96% are singletons. The J segment lost 5 bases and the V segment lost 3 bases, leaving 4 bases of the junction unmatched. Germline V gene sequence: CDR1 KGHSH, CDR2 LQKENI. The CDR3 has 16 amino acids. The sample consisted of CD4+ T cells from PBMCs. The V and J genes are TRBV18 and TRBJ2-1; TRBD2 aligns across 13 bases. This receptor was identified in a human donor with Susac syndrome. The CDR3, as DNA: TGTGCCAGCTCACCTCGACTAGCGGGGGGCCACAATGAGCAGTTCTTC. It codes for CASSPRLAGGHNEQFF.